Given below is one T cell receptor (beta chain) in context. The entry originates in a study of patients and donors after allogeneic stem cell transplantation. The CDR3 loop spans 11 amino acids. V gave up 4 bases and J gave up 8 bases, with 8 bases separating them. Using its own MiXCR run on the RT-PCR reads, TCRdb lists one record per CDR3 protein. The sample contains about 160,000 distinct CDR3 sequences, about a quarter of which appear only once. Sequencing used blood, either unsorted or a sorted T cell fraction (not recorded which). The V call is TRBV12-3 or TRBV12-4, the J call TRBJ1-1, with D perhaps matching TRBD1 (5 bases). The clonotype was recovered from a human donor who was either an allogeneic HSCT recipient or a stem cell or donor lymphocyte infusion donor (not recorded which). It is not recorded whose cells these are; they may come from a transplant donor. In nucleotides, the CDR3 is TGTGCCAGCAGTTCGCGACAGGAAGCTTTCTTT. Encoded protein: CASSSRQEAFF.